The 5 T cell receptor beta chains in this list originate from one sample, sequenced in a study of CD8+ T cells in alopecia areata. Sample treatment: oral pan-JAK inhibitor, 5-10 mg twice daily. Following RNA extraction, reverse transcription yielded cDNA that acted as the sequencing template. The protocol was immunoSEQ multiplex PCR, while the TCRdb copy is restricted to in-frame clones and leaves out a portion. The repertoire includes 150,000 to 250,000 clones, around 60% of them detected once, and less than 4% sits in the top ten. Here the sequenced sample was CD4+ T cells sorted from blood, taken at week 4, from a patient treated with tofacitinib. These receptors were collected from a human donor with alopecia areata.

The J gene is TRBJ2-5, the V gene TRBV15; D is uncertain. CDR3 length: 14 residues. Trimming cost V 5 bases and J 0 bases, with 10 bases left between them. Per germline, CDR1 LNHNV and CDR2 YYDKDF (reference sequence). CDR3: CATSPPGYQETQYF. DNA of the CDR3: TGTGCCACCAGCCCGCCCGGGTACCAAGAGACCCAGTACTTC.

This chain uses TRBV6-5 with TRBJ2-2; no reliable D call. Germline V lookup: CDR1 MNHEY, CDR2 SVGAGI. V was shortened by 2 bases and J by 1 base, with 5 bases between the two germline ends. This CDR3 is built from 14 residues. The chain's CDR3 is CASSYTGNTGELFF. Here the CDR3 DNA reads TGTGCCAGCAGTTACACTGGGAACACCGGGGAGCTGTTTTTT.

This clone was recorded once. The V call is TRBV5-1, the J call TRBJ2-7; D remains ambiguous. Per the germline V gene, CDR1 is SGHRS and CDR2 is YFSETQ. This CDR3 is 15 amino acids long. Trimming took off 4 bases at V and 3 bases at J, with 17 bases between the two ends. CDR3 nucleotides: TGCGCCAGCAGCGCTTATTCCCGGGCCATCTACGAGCAGTACTTC. This encodes CASSAYSRAIYEQYF.

The genes are TRBV2 and TRBJ1-2; D is undetermined. This CDR3 has 11 residues. V dropped 6 bases and J dropped 3 bases, with 5 bases sitting between them. Germline V lookup: CDR1 SNHLY, CDR2 FYNNEI. CDR3 sequence reads: CASRRDYGYTF. The CDR3 DNA follows: TGTGCCAGCAGGAGGGACTATGGCTACACCTTC.

V usage is TRBV29-1 and J usage is TRBJ2-5; D is possibly TRBD1 (5 bases). The CDR3 runs to 13 residues. Per germline, CDR1 SQVTM and CDR2 ANQGSEA. V was pared by 4 bases and J by 2 bases, with 11 bases between. The CDR3 reads CSVARTTQETQYF. CDR3 in DNA: TGCAGCGTTGCGCGGACAACACAAGAGACCCAGTACTTC.